A single T cell receptor (beta chain) is shown here with its context. Its antigen remains unknown. This specimen comes from a study of shared clonotypes between healthy human individuals. Findings and caveats of the study: The researchers took only blood, and tissue repertoires probably look different. For naive CD4 cells, approximately 4.8% of clonotypes were shared across a handful of donors.

The genomic DNA of each subset was split evenly across several immunoSEQ plates. Using immunoSEQ multiplex PCR, the repertoire was profiled, and TCRdb retains in-frame clones only, with some absent. The sample gives about 1 million clones, roughly 80% of which show up once; about 1.5% is in the top ten. The donors were adults (healthy and HIV-negative) with no recent acute infections or vaccinations. Looked up from germline, CDR1 is LGHNT and CDR2 is FRNRAP. This CDR3 has 12 amino acids. V was trimmed by 2 bases and J by 8 bases, leaving 9 bases between them. The chain links TRBV12-5 to TRBJ1-2; D remains ambiguous. The source material was memory CD4+ T cells sorted from blood. The subset here: CD45RA-negative fraction. The sequence came from a man between 18 and 29 years old in good health. Written as DNA, the CDR3 is TGTGCTAGTGGTTTGACAGCGGGGGGCTACACCTTC. Amino acid sequence: CASGLTAGGYTF.